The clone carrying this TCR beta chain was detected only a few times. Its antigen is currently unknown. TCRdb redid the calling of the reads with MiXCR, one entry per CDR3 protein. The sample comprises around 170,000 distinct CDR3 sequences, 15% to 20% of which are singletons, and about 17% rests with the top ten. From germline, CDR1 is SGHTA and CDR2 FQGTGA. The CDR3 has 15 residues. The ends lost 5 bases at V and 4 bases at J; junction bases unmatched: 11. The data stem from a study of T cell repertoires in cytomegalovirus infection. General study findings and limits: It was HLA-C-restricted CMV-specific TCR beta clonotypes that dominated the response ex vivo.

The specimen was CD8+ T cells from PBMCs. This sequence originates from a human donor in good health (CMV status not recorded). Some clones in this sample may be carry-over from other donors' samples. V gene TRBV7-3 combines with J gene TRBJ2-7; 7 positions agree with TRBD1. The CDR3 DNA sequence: TGTGCCAGCAGCGCCCGACAGGGTTTGAGGTACGAGCAGTACTTC. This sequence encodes CASSARQGLRYEQYF.